This entry is about one TCR beta chain. Its antigen remains unidentified. These data originate in a study of cytomegalovirus exposure and HLA in healthy donors. Study findings and constraints: Reports credit the classifier with highly specific, highly sensitive diagnosis of cytomegalovirus status. Specificity of three CMV-associated chains for CMV antigens was verified in vitro. Many donors shared some public TCRs, even though most TCR sequences were rare.

Sequencing was performed with immunoSEQ multiplex PCR; in TCRdb, only in-frame clones are kept and a portion is missing. The sample yields about 130,000 clones, roughly 89% seen once. The origin of this receptor is a woman younger than 30 in good health and CMV-seropositive. Material: PBMCs.

CDR3 sequence reads: CASLIHSPGLAGGYEQYF. For the CDR3, the DNA is TGTGCCTCCCTAATCCACTCTCCCGGCTTAGCGGGGGGATACGAGCAGTACTTC. The V gene is TRBV30, the J gene TRBJ2-7; 10 positions match TRBD2. J was trimmed by 4 bases and V by 7 bases; bases with no gene match: 22. Looked up from germline, CDR1 is GTSNPN and CDR2 is SVGIG (reference sequence). CDR3 size: 18 residues.